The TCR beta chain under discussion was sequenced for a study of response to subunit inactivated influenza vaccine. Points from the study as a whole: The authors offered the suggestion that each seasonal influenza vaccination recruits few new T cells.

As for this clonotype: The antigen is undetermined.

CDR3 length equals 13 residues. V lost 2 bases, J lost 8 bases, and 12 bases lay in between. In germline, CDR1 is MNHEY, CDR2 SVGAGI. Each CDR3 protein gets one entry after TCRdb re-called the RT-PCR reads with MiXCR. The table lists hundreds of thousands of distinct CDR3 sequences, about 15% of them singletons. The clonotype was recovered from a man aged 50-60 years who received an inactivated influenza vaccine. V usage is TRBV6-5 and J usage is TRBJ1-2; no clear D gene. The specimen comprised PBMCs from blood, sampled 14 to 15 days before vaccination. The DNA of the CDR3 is TGTGCCAGCAGTTACGGCGGTGAGGGCGGCTACACCTTC. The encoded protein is CASSYGGEGGYTF.